Listed below are T cell receptor beta chains from one sample, sequenced in a study of early T cells in non-severe SARS-CoV-2 infection. MiXCR was run by TCRdb on the 5' RACE reads, yielding one entry per CDR3 protein. The sample records more than 60,000 distinct CDR3 sequences, around 13% being singletons. Sequencing input: whole blood. The receptors derive from an adult who was a healthcare worker with PCR-confirmed SARS-CoV-2 infection or an uninfected control (not recorded which). Both conserved end residues are part of each CDR3. D genes are given only for firm matches. A clone size is listed for some rows: how often the clone was seen (once, few, many), or a class if it is expanded.

d_gene: NA; v_gene: TRBV7-9; abundance: NA; j_gene: TRBJ2-2; CDR3nt: TGTGCCAGCAGCTACCAGTTCACCGGGGAGCTGTTTTTT; CDR3aa: CASSYQFTGELFF
d_gene: TRBD1; v_gene: TRBV14; abundance: few; j_gene: TRBJ1-2; CDR3nt: TGTGCCAGCAGCCCGATAGGGACAGGGTCGTACTATGGCTACACCTTC; CDR3aa: CASSPIGTGSYYGYTF
d_gene: TRBD1; v_gene: TRBV12-3/TRBV12-4; abundance: many; j_gene: TRBJ1-1; CDR3nt: TGTGCCAGCAGTCCCACAGGGGGAGCCACTGAAGCTTTCTTT; CDR3aa: CASSPTGGATEAFF
d_gene: NA; v_gene: TRBV19; abundance: many; j_gene: TRBJ2-2; CDR3nt: TGTGCCAGTAGGGGCAGGGAGGTCGGGGAGCTGTTTTTT; CDR3aa: CASRGREVGELFF
d_gene: TRBD1; v_gene: TRBV12-3/TRBV12-4; abundance: once; j_gene: TRBJ1-5; CDR3nt: TGTGCCAGCAGAAGACAGGGGAACAATCAGCCCCAGCATTTT; CDR3aa: CASRRQGNNQPQHF
d_gene: NA; v_gene: TRBV4-1; abundance: NA; j_gene: TRBJ2-6; CDR3nt: TGCGCCAGCAGCCAAGTTCTAGGACACATTTCTGGGGCCAACGTCCTGACTTTC; CDR3aa: CASSQVLGHISGANVLTF
d_gene: TRBD1; v_gene: TRBV2; abundance: few; j_gene: TRBJ2-2; CDR3nt: TGTGCCAGCAGAAGGGACAGGGCATCCGGGGAGCTGTTTTTT; CDR3aa: CASRRDRASGELFF
d_gene: TRBD2; v_gene: TRBV7-3; abundance: many; j_gene: TRBJ2-1; CDR3nt: TGTGCCAGCAGCCCGAACGGACTAGTTCCGTCGTATGAGCAGTTCTTC; CDR3aa: CASSPNGLVPSYEQFF
d_gene: TRBD2; v_gene: TRBV20-1; abundance: many; j_gene: TRBJ2-1; CDR3nt: TGCAGTGCCCTGACTAGCGGGGGCCCGACCGTCTCCTACAATGAGCAGTTCTTC; CDR3aa: CSALTSGGPTVSYNEQFF
d_gene: NA; v_gene: TRBV7-9; abundance: few; j_gene: TRBJ1-6; CDR3nt: TGTGCCAGTAAAGGGGGATCCTATAATTCACCCCTCCACTTT; CDR3aa: CASKGGSYNSPLHF
d_gene: NA; v_gene: TRBV7-9; abundance: few; j_gene: TRBJ1-1; CDR3nt: TGTGCCAGCAGCCCCCCCGGGGACACTGAAGCTTTCTTT; CDR3aa: CASSPPGDTEAFF